The sequence of this T cell receptor beta chain was determined in a study of shared clonotypes between healthy human individuals. Findings of the study overall: It was expected that sequencing depth would affect clonotype sharing among donors. Shared clonotypes: about 4.6% naive CD4, around 3.5% naive CD8, 2.3% memory CD4, 0.35% to 0.5% memory CD8.

The authors divided CD4+ cells into CD45RA+ naive and CD45RA-negative memory subsets. Germline V CDR1 and CDR2: SGHTA, FQGTGA. The CDR3 is made up of 14 amino acids. V gave up 4 bases and J gave up 0 bases, with 9 bases separating them. As regards this clone: Antigen specificity is unknown. Distinct nucleotide sequences in the sample also encode this CDR3.

Samples underwent the assay at deep level. The repertoire was sequenced with immunoSEQ multiplex PCR; TCRdb's copy has only in-frame clones and lacks some. The table has over a million clones, around 97% seen once. This TCR derives from a man under 40 in good health. Sequencing was carried out using naive CD4+ T cells sorted from blood. The subset was: CD45RA+ positively selected. V gene TRBV7-3 combines with J gene TRBJ1-1; D not certain. The CDR3 bases are TGTGCCAGCAGCTCCGGCCCCTTGAACACTGAAGCTTTCTTT. It specifies CASSSGPLNTEAFF.